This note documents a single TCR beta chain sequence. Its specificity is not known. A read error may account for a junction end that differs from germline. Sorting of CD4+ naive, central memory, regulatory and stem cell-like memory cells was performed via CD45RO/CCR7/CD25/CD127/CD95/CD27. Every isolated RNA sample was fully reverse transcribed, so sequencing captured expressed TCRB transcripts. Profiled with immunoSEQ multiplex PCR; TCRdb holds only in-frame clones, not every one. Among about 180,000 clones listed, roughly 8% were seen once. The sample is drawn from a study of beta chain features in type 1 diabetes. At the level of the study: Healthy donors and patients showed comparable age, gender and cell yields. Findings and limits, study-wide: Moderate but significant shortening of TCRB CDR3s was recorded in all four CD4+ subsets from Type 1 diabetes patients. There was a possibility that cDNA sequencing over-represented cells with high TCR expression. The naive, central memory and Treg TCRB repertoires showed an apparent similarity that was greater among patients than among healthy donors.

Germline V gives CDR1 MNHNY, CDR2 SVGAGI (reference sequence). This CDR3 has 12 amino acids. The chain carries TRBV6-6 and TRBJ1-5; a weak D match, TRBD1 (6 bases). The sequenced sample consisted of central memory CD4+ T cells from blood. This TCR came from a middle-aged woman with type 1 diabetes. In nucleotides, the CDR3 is TGTGCCACCAGTACAGGGAATCAGCCCCAGCATTTT. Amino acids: CATSTGNQPQHF.